Listed below are T cell receptor beta chains from one sample, sequenced in a study of blood T cell repertoires in COVID-19. The repertoire was sequenced with immunoSEQ multiplex PCR; TCRdb's copy has only in-frame clones and lacks some. This sample carries some 99,000 clones, around 80% of them seen once, and the ten largest clones take 3.5% to 5%. Sequencing was done on a sample of peripheral blood. The receptors were sampled from a human donor in a cohort sampled during active or convalescent COVID-19. Each CDR3 is given with its conserved first and last residue. The D gene is left open where the match is weak. Not all rows give a size; the values are once, few, many and, for expanded clones, a class.

j_call d_call v_call clone_size cdr3_nt cdr3_aa
TRBJ1-2 TRBD1 TRBV4-3 few TGCGCCAGCAGCCAAGACCTACAGGGGATGGAGAGTCGTGGCTACACCTTC CASSQDLQGMESRGYTF
TRBJ2-1 NA TRBV28 NA TGTGCCAGCAGCCTCCTCGGGGGTTACAATGAGCAGTTCTTC CASSLLGGYNEQFF
TRBJ2-3 TRBD1 TRBV2 NA TGTGCCAGCAGTTACCGGGACAGGGTAGATACGCAGTATTTT CASSYRDRVDTQYF
TRBJ1-5 TRBD1 TRBV18 once TGTGCCAGCTCACTCACCGGGGACAGACTCAATCAGCCCCAGCATTTT CASSLTGDRLNQPQHF
TRBJ2-6 TRBD1 TRBV9 NA TGTGCCAGCAGTGGAACAGGGGGCGCTTCGTCTGGGGCCAACGTCCTGACTTTC CASSGTGGASSGANVLTF
TRBJ2-5 TRBD1 TRBV7-2 NA TGTGCCAGCAGCTTCCTAAACAGGGGCCAACAAGAGACCCAGTACTTC CASSFLNRGQQETQYF
TRBJ2-1 TRBD2 TRBV6-2/TRBV6-3 NA TGTGCCAGCAGCTTGATCCCGGGACTAGCGGGAGATGAGCAGTTCTTC CASSLIPGLAGDEQFF
TRBJ1-2 NA TRBV19 NA TGTGCCAGTAGTATAGGATGGACACTTAACTATGGCTACACCTTC CASSIGWTLNYGYTF
TRBJ1-1 TRBD1 TRBV12-3/TRBV12-4 NA TGTGCCAGCAGTCTAGACAGGGGCACTGAAGCTTTCTTT CASSLDRGTEAFF
TRBJ1-3 NA TRBV4-2 NA TGTGCCAGCAGCCAAGGGGAGGTTCAGGGAAACACCATATATTTT CASSQGEVQGNTIYF
TRBJ2-7 NA TRBV10-2 NA TGCGCCAGCAGTGAGTCGACGGTACTAACCCCTCGCGAGCAGTACTTC CASSESTVLTPREQYF
TRBJ2-7 TRBD2 TRBV5-1 once TGCGCCAGCAGGCCAGGACTAGCGGGGGGTACCTACGAGCAGTACTTC CASRPGLAGGTYEQYF
TRBJ2-7 TRBD2 TRBV3-1/TRBV3-2 NA TGTGCCAGCAGACAGCGAGCGGGAATAGGCTACGAGCAGTACTTC CASRQRAGIGYEQYF
TRBJ2-3 NA TRBV7-2 NA TGTGCCAGCAGCTTCCGGGACTCATCCAATACGCAGTATTTT CASSFRDSSNTQYF
TRBJ1-4 NA TRBV15 few TGTGCCACCAAGGAGGGAGGGAGAGAAAAACTGTTTTTT CATKEGGREKLFF
TRBJ1-1 TRBD1 TRBV7-9 few TGTGCCAGCAGCTTTGACAGGGTCGGTGAAGCTTTCTTT CASSFDRVGEAFF
TRBJ1-2 TRBD1 TRBV19 once TGTGCCAGTAGGCCCGGGACAGGGGGCGACTATGGCTACACCTTC CASRPGTGGDYGYTF
TRBJ2-3 TRBD2 TRBV7-2 NA TGTGCCAGCAGGCCAACTAGCGGGGGAATCCCAGATACGCAGTATTTT CASRPTSGGIPDTQYF
TRBJ2-7 NA TRBV27 NA TGTGCCAGCAGTACCTTAAGGGCGGGCCGGTACGAGCAGTACTTC CASSTLRAGRYEQYF
TRBJ2-1 NA TRBV27 NA TGTGCCAGCAGTTTCTATAGCCAGATTCCCTACAATGAGCAGTTCTTC CASSFYSQIPYNEQFF
TRBJ2-3 TRBD1 TRBV5-1 NA TGCGCCAGCAGCTTGGGGACAGGGGTTACAGATACGCAGTATTTT CASSLGTGVTDTQYF
TRBJ2-3 NA TRBV14 NA TGTGCCAGCAGCCGCAGAACAGGAAACCCAGATACGCAGTATTTT CASSRRTGNPDTQYF
TRBJ1-5 TRBD1 TRBV24-1 NA TGTGCCACCAGTGAGTCGACAGGGGGCGGACGTCAGCCCCAGCATTTT CATSESTGGGRQPQHF
TRBJ2-7 NA TRBV7-2 few TGTGCCAGCAGCTTAGACCAAGGCGGGCTGGGCGAGCAGTACTTC CASSLDQGGLGEQYF
TRBJ2-7 NA TRBV19 NA TGTGCCAGTAGTAGCAGGGGGGCGGACTACGAGCAGTACTTC CASSSRGADYEQYF
TRBJ1-1 TRBD1 TRBV12-3/TRBV12-4 NA TGTGCCAGCAGTTTGCCTCGGGACAGGCGGTATTTCTTT CASSLPRDRRYFF
TRBJ1-2 TRBD1 TRBV2 NA TGTGCCAGCAGGGACGGGACAGGGAATGGCTACACCTTC CASRDGTGNGYTF
TRBJ2-6 TRBD1 TRBV7-2 once TGTGCCAGCAGCCCAAGACAGGGATATAGCTCTAGGGCCAACGTCCTGACTTTC CASSPRQGYSSRANVLTF
TRBJ1-1 NA TRBV18 NA TGTGCCAGCTCACCGACCGGGATCGAAGCTTTCTTT CASSPTGIEAFF
TRBJ2-4 TRBD1 TRBV29-1 NA TGCAGCGGCCGGACAGGGATTTTAAACATTCAGTACTTC CSGRTGILNIQYF
TRBJ1-1 NA TRBV19 NA TGTGCCAGTAGTGGGCTAATGAACACTGAAGCTTTCTTT CASSGLMNTEAFF
TRBJ1-1 NA TRBV11-2 once TGTGCCAGCAGCCGCGTAGTGCTCACTGAAGCTTTCTTT CASSRVVLTEAFF
TRBJ2-7 NA TRBV15 NA TGTGCCACCCAACGTTTCTCAGGGAAATACGAGCAGTACTTC CATQRFSGKYEQYF
TRBJ1-6 NA TRBV27 NA TGTGCCAGCAGTTTATGGGGGCGCGGTTCACCCCTCCACTTT CASSLWGRGSPLHF
TRBJ2-3 TRBD2 TRBV5-1 NA TGCGCCAGCAGCCTATGGACTAGCCGCACAGATACGCAGTATTTT CASSLWTSRTDTQYF
TRBJ2-1 TRBD2 TRBV5-5 NA TGTGCCAGCAGCGGGACTAGCGGGAGCCATGAGCAGTTCTTC CASSGTSGSHEQFF
TRBJ1-1 TRBD1 TRBV29-1 NA TGCAGCGTTGAAGACTGGGACAGGGGGCCGAACACTGAAGCTTTCTTT CSVEDWDRGPNTEAFF
TRBJ2-7 TRBD2 TRBV19 NA TGTGCCAGTAGTATATTAGCGGGAGAAGCTAGTGAGCAGTACTTC CASSILAGEASEQYF
TRBJ1-6 NA TRBV3-1/TRBV3-2 NA TGTGCCAGCAGCCTCCAAATGGGGACAAACACCGACAGCCTCCACTTT CASSLQMGTNTDSLHF
TRBJ1-2 NA TRBV5-5 NA TGTGCCAGCAGCCGGGGGGGTGGCTACACCTTC CASSRGGGYTF
TRBJ1-2 NA TRBV29-1 NA TGCAGCGTTGAAAAAGCATCTTTCTATGGCTACACCTTC CSVEKASFYGYTF
TRBJ1-5 NA TRBV27 NA TGTGCCAGCGGGAGGGGGAGGGGTCAGCCCCAGCATTTT CASGRGRGQPQHF
TRBJ2-1 TRBD2 TRBV7-9 NA TGTGCCAGCAGCTCTTGGACTAGCGGGACGGGCGAGCAGTTCTTC CASSSWTSGTGEQFF